There are a few counts of the clone carrying this T cell receptor beta chain. Germline lookup yields CDR1 SGHVS and CDR2 FQNEAQ. The CDR3 runs 13 residues. V lost 4 bases and J lost 0, with 6 bases in between. These data are taken from a study of cytomegalovirus exposure and HLA in healthy donors. Whole-study context: Among 398 genotyped donors, roughly 80% fell in the Caucasian-associated ancestry cluster.

The donors gave bone marrow, and they were healthy. In the PCR, 60 Vbeta and 13 Jbeta primers were used. Libraries were prepared by immunoSEQ multiplex PCR; TCRdb keeps only in-frame clonotypes and omits some of them. The table records 150,000 or so clones, 74% of them present only once. This chain links TRBV7-8 with TRBJ1-1; tentatively, D is TRBD1 (5 bases). The specimen was PBMCs. The clonotype comes from a young man in good health and CMV-seronegative. The CDR3 nucleotides read TGTGCCAGCAGCTCGACAGTGAACACTGAAGCTTTCTTT. Its protein product is CASSSTVNTEAFF.